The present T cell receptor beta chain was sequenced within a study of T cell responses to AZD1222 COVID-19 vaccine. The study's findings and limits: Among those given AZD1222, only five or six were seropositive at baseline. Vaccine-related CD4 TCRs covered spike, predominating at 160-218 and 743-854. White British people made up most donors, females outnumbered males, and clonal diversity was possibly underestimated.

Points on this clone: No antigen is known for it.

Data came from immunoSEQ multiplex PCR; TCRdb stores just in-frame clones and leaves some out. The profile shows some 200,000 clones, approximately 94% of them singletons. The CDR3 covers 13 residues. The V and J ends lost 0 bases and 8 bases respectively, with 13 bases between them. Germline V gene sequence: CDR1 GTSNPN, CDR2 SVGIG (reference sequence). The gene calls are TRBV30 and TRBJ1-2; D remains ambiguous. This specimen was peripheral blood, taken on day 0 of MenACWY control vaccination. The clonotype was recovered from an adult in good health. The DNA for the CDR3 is TGTGCCTGGAGTGTACTCGGAAACGGAGGCTACACCTTC. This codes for CAWSVLGNGGYTF.